This T cell receptor beta chain is drawn from a study of blood T cell repertoires in COVID-19. Study-level information: Spain, Italy and the United States supplied samples that represented acute and convalescent COVID-19. T cells, B-cell-depleted T cells, or PBMCs supplied cDNA or gDNA.

The authors' processing: Reference gene primer amplification gave estimated nucleated cell counts. The table came from immunoSEQ multiplex PCR; TCRdb's copy has only in-frame clones and leaves some out. The V and J calls and the clone size are those of that table, but D and trimming were determined from the DNA. Of roughly 80,000 clones in the sample, more than 65% were seen once. The V gene lost 3 bases and the J gene lost 2 bases, with 13 bases spanning the gap. The CDR3 totals 14 residues. Germline loops: CDR1 SQVTM, CDR2 ANQGSEA. The J gene is TRBJ2-5, the V gene TRBV29-1, with D possibly being TRBD1 (6 bases). Sequencing used peripheral blood. This receptor was taken from a man aged 50 to 60 with acute or convalescent COVID-19. The CDR3 here is CSVDRRGPQETQYF. CDR3 sequence (DNA): TGCAGCGTTGATCGCAGGGGTCCTCAAGAGACCCAGTACTTC.